Here is one TCR beta chain with its context. The CDR3 is 14 amino acids. Trimming took 7 bases from V and 1 from J, leaving 13 bases between them. CDR1 and CDR2 from the germline V gene are MNHEY and SVGAGI. This entry is derived from a study of control samples from healthy donors and cancer patients. Some clones are missing from TCRdb's copy, which holds only in-frame ones; the method was immunoSEQ multiplex PCR. The data hold 170,000 or so clones, with about 91% observed a single time. Sequencing input: blood. This sequence joins TRBV6-5 and TRBJ1-1; D remains ambiguous. The sequence was obtained from a woman aged 40 to 49 in good health. The CDR3 here is CASKTTVGNTEAFF. The CDR3 nucleotides are TGTGCCAGCAAGACTACAGTGGGGAACACTGAAGCTTTCTTT.